This is a list of T cell receptor beta chains from one sample in a study of cytomegalovirus exposure and HLA in healthy donors. The repertoire was sequenced with immunoSEQ multiplex PCR; TCRdb's copy has only in-frame clones and lacks some. The data show some 120,000 clones, roughly 80% seen once. The sequencing sample was made of PBMCs. These receptors were collected from a man aged 18 to 30 in good health and CMV-seropositive. The CDR3 runs from the conserved cysteine through the conserved F or W. The order of the fields is D gene, V gene, J gene, CDR3 protein, CDR3 DNA. The D gene is left open where the match is weak.

-,TRBV9,TRBJ2-1,CASSVQGGYNEQFF,TGTGCCAGCAGCGTTCAAGGAGGGTACAATGAGCAGTTCTTC
-,TRBV11-2,TRBJ2-2,CASSLEAGNTGELFF,TGTGCCAGCAGCTTAGAGGCAGGGAACACCGGGGAGCTGTTTTTT
-,TRBV29-1,TRBJ1-4,CSVEAMGEKTLATNEKLFF,TGCAGCGTTGAGGCGATGGGCGAAAAGACACTAGCAACTAATGAAAAACTGTTTTTT
-,TRBV18,TRBJ2-2,CASSPNGVNTGELFF,TGTGCCAGCTCACCCAACGGGGTAAACACCGGGGAGCTGTTTTTT
-,TRBV2,TRBJ1-2,CASSEQVNGYTF,TGTGCCAGCAGTGAACAGGTTAATGGCTACACCTTC
-,TRBV7-9,TRBJ2-5,CASSLGAYQETQYF,TGTGCCAGCAGCTTAGGGGCGTACCAAGAGACCCAGTACTTC
TRBD2,TRBV27,TRBJ2-3,CASTPREDHTDTQYF,TGTGCCAGCACCCCGCGGGAGGACCACACAGATACGCAGTATTTT
-,TRBV10-1,TRBJ2-3,CASSESGDNTDTQYF,TGCGCCAGCAGTGAGTCGGGAGACAATACAGATACGCAGTATTTT
TRBD1,TRBV5-6,TRBJ2-7,CASSSYAGTRDRGGYEQYF,TGTGCCAGCAGCTCCTACGCGGGGACCCGGGACAGGGGAGGGTACGAGCAGTACTTC
TRBD1,TRBV7-6,TRBJ2-7,CASSLGQGTWYEQYF,TGTGCCAGCAGCTTAGGACAGGGGACTTGGTACGAGCAGTACTTC
TRBD2,TRBV7-7,TRBJ2-1,CASSHGTSNEQFF,TGTGCCAGCAGCCATGGGACTAGCAATGAGCAGTTCTTC
-,TRBV30,TRBJ2-7,CAWSVRGSGSYEQYF,TGTGCCTGGAGTGTACGGGGTAGCGGCTCCTACGAGCAGTACTTC
TRBD1,TRBV30,TRBJ1-1,CAWSVRTGGTEAFF,TGTGCCTGGAGTGTTAGGACAGGGGGCACTGAAGCTTTCTTT
-,TRBV5-1,TRBJ2-6,CASSYLGGGNGANVLTF,TGCGCCAGCAGTTACCTCGGGGGTGGGAATGGGGCCAACGTCCTGACTTTC
TRBD2,TRBV7-2,TRBJ2-3,CASSLNSGGTTDTQYF,TGTGCCAGCAGCTTAAATTCGGGAGGAACGACAGATACGCAGTATTTT